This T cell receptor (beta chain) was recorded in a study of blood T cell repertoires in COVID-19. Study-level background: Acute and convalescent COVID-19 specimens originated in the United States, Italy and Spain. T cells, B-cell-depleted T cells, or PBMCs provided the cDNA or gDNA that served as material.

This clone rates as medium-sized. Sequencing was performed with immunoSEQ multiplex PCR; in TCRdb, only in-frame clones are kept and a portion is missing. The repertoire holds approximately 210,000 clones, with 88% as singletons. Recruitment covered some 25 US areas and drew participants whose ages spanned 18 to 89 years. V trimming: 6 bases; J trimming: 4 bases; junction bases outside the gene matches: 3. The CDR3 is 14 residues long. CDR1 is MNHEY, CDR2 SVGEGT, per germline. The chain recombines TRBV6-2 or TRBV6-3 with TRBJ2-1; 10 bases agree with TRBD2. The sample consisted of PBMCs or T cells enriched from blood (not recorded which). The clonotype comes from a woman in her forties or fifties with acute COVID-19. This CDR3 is CASSGTSEYNEQFF. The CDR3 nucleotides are TGTGCCAGCAGCGGGACTAGCGAGTACAATGAGCAGTTCTTC.